This T cell receptor beta chain emerged from a study of tumor-infiltrating lymphocytes in primary liver carcinoma. Study context: The patients comprised men and women between the ages of 30 and 69 years. The study, taken as a whole, reports: Samples were bulk unsorted, so CD4+ and CD8+ repertoires were not compared.

Germline DNA was also extracted, and blood RNA was taken from unsorted whole blood. CDR1 is MDHEN, CDR2 SYDVKM, per germline. This CDR3 contains 14 residues. Trimming took off 5 bases at V and 1 base at J, with 11 bases between the two ends. This clonotype was seen just once. Its antigen remains unidentified. Using a constant-region primer together with ProtoScript II reverse transcriptase, TCR beta cDNA was made from about 490 ng of total RNA. For TCR beta, libraries were produced by three nested multiplex PCR rounds using slightly modified ARM-PCR. Running 9 to 11 cycles apiece, the first two PCR rounds relied on TRBV1-TRBV30 forward primers together with a C-beta reverse primer. TCRdb ran MiXCR on the multiplex PCR reads and lists one entry per CDR3 protein. The table shows about 180,000 distinct CDR3 sequences, with less than 65% occurring only once.

This chain links TRBV28 with TRBJ1-1; the D is unclear. The receptor's source is a man between 40 and 49 years old with primary liver carcinoma and hepatitis B virus infection. Sequenced: peripheral blood. The chain's CDR3 is CASSPRLGNTEAFF. CDR3 DNA sequence: TGTGCCAGCAGTCCCCGCTTGGGGAACACTGAAGCTTTCTTT.